What follows is one T cell receptor beta chain and its context. Its antigen is not identified. The CDR3 has 15 amino acids. With 2 bases removed from V and 3 bases from J, the gap between germline ends came to 10 bases. Germline lookup yields CDR1 KGHSH and CDR2 LQKENI. This entry comes from a study of T cell responses to AZD1222 COVID-19 vaccine. The protocol was immunoSEQ multiplex PCR, while the TCRdb copy is restricted to in-frame clones and leaves out a portion. The repertoire holds around 140,000 clones, with around 92% as singletons. Study results and caveats: Repertoire sampling happened only post peak T cell response. Most donors were white British and more were female, and clonal diversity was possibly underestimated.

The sample consisted of peripheral blood, taken 28 days after the second AZD1222 dose. V is TRBV18 and J is TRBJ1-4; TRBD1 is a possible D gene (5 bases). The sequence derives from an adult who received the AZD1222 COVID-19 vaccine. This CDR3 reads CASSPRGSANEKLFF. DNA for the CDR3: TGTGCCAGCTCACCAAGGGGATCAGCTAATGAAAAACTGTTTTTT.